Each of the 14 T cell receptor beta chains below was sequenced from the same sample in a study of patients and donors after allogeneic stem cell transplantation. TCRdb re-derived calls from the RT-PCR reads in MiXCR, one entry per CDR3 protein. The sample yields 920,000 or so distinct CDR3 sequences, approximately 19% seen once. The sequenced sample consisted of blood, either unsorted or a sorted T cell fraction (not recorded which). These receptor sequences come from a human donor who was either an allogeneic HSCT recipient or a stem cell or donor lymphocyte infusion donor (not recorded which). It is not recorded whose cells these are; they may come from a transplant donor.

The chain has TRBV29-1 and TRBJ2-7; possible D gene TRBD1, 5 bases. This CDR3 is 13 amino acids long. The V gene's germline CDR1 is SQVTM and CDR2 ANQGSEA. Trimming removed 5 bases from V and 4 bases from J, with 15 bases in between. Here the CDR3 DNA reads TGCAGCGTTTCATACTCAGGGAATTACGAGCAGTACTTC. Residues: CSVSYSGNYEQYF.

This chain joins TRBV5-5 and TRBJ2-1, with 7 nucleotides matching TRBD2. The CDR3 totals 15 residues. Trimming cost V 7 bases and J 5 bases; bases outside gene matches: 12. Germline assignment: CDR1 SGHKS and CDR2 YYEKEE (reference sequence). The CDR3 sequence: CASLPLAASNNEQFF. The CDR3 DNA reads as TGTGCCAGCCTACCTCTAGCGGCCTCAAACAATGAGCAGTTCTTC.

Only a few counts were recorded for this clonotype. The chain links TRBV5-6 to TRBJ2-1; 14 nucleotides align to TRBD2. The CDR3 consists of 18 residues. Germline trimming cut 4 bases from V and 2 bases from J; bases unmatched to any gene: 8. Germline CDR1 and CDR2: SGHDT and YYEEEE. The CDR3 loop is CASSQEGLAGDAYNEQFF. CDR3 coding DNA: TGTGCCAGCAGCCAAGAGGGACTAGCGGGGGACGCCTACAATGAGCAGTTCTTC.

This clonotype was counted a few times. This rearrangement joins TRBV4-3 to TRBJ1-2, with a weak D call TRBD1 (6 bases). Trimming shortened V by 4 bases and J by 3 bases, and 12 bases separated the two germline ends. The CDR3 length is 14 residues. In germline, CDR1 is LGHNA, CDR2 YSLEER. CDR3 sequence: CASSRGQRDYGYTF. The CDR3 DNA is TGCGCCAGCAGCCGCGGACAGCGAGACTATGGCTACACCTTC.

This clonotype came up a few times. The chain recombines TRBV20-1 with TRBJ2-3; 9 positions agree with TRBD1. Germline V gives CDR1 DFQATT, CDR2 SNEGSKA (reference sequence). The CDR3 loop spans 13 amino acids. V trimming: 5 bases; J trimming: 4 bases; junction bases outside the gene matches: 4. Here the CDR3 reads CSAWDRDPDTQYF. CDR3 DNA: TGCAGTGCTTGGGACAGGGATCCAGATACGCAGTATTTT.

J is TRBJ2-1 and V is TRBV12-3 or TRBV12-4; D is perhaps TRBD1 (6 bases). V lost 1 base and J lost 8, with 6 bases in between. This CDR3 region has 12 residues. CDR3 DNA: TGTGCCAGCAGTTTAGACAGGGATGAGCAGTTCTTC. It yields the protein CASSLDRDEQFF.

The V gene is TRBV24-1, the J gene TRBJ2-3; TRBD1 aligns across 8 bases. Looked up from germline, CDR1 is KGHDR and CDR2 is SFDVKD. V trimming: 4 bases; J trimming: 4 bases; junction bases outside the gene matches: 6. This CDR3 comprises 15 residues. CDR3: CATSDSGQGADTQYF. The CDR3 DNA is TGTGCCACCAGTGACTCTGGACAGGGTGCAGATACGCAGTATTTT.

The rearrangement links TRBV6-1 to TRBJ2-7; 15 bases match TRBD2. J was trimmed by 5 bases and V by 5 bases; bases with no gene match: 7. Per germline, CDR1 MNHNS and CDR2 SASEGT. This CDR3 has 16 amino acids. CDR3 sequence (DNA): TGTGCCAGCAGTCCCGGACTAGCGGGGGGGCTGAACGAGCAGTACTTC. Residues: CASSPGLAGGLNEQYF.

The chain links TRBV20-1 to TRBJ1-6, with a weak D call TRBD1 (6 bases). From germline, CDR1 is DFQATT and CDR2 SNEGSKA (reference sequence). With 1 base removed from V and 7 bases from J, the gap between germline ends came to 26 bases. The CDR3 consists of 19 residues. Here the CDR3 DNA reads TGCAGTGCTAGAGGTGGACCGATCTGGTACAGGGAGGTCAATTCACCCCTCCACTTT. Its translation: CSARGGPIWYREVNSPLHF.

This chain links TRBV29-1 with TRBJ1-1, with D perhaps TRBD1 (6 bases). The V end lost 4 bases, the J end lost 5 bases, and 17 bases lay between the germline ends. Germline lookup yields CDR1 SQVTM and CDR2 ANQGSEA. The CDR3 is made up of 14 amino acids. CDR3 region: CSVARGGLGTEAFF. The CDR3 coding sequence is TGCAGCGTTGCGAGGGGGGGCTTGGGGACTGAAGCTTTCTTT.

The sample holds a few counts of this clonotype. CDR3 sequence (DNA): TGTGCCAGCAGCCTCGACCTAGCGGCCGTTTCTGGAAACACCATATATTTT. Residues: CASSLDLAAVSGNTIYF. V is TRBV4-2 and J is TRBJ1-3, with D unresolved. Germline loops: CDR1 LGHNA, CDR2 YNFKEQ. Trimming took off 4 bases at V and 1 base at J, with 17 bases between the two ends. The length of the CDR3 is 17 residues.

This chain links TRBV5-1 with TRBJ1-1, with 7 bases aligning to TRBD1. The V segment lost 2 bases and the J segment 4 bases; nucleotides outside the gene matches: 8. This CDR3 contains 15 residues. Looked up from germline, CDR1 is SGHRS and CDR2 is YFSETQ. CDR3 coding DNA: TGCGCCAGCAGCTTCCCTACAGGGGAAAGCACTGAAGCTTTCTTT. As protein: CASSFPTGESTEAFF.

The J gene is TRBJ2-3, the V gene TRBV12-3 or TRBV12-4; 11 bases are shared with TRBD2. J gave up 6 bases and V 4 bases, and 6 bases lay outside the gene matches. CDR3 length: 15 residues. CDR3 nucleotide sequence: TGTGCCAGCAGTTATAGCGGGAGGGCATCCGATACGCAGTATTTT. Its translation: CASSYSGRASDTQYF.

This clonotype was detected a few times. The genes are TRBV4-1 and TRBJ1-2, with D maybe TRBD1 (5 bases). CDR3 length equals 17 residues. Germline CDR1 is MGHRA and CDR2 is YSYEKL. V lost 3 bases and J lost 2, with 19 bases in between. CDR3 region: CASSHVAQGKENYGYTF. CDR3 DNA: TGCGCCAGCAGCCATGTAGCCCAGGGTAAGGAGAACTATGGCTACACCTTC.